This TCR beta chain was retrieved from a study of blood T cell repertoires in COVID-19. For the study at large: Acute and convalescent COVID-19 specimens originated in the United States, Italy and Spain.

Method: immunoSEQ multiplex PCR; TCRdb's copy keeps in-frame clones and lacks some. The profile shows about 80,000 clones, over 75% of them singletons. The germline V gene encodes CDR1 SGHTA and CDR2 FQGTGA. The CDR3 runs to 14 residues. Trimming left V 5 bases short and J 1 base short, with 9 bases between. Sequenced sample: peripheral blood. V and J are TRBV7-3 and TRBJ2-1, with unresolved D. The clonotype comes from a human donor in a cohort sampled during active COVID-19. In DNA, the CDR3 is TGTGCCAGCAGCCCCGCCCGGTCCTACAATGAGCAGTTCTTC. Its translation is CASSPARSYNEQFF.